The 27 T cell receptor beta chains reported below all come from one sample, sequenced in a study of CD8+ T cells in alopecia areata. RNA, once extracted, was reverse transcribed into cDNA for use as the sequencing template. The assay was immunoSEQ multiplex PCR, and TCRdb's table has in-frame clones only and misses some. The sample contains 150,000 to 200,000 clones, approximately 62% of which appear only once. Treatment in this sample: oral pan-JAK inhibitor, 5-10 mg twice daily. The specimen comprised CD4+ T cells sorted from blood, sampled at week 24, from a patient treated with tofacitinib. Every receptor here comes from a human donor with alopecia areata.

The genes are TRBV4-2 and TRBJ1-1, with 7 bases identical to TRBD1. Germline values: CDR1 LGHNA, CDR2 YNFKEQ. This CDR3 has 15 residues. Germline trimming cut 1 base from V and 3 bases from J; bases unmatched to any gene: 5. CDR3 protein: CASSQAQGSYTEAFF. CDR3 DNA: TGTGCCAGCAGCCAAGCACAGGGGTCGTACACTGAAGCTTTCTTT.

Details on this clone: The junction departs from germline at one end; a sequencing error may be responsible. The chain links TRBV6-1 to TRBJ1-2; no firm D call. Germline V gives CDR1 MNHNS, CDR2 SASEGT. CDR3 length: 15 residues. Written as DNA, the CDR3 is TGTGCCATCAGTGAGGCAACGGGGTTTAACTATGGCTACACCTTC. It translates to CAISEATGFNYGYTF.

The chain uses TRBV30 and TRBJ1-3; unclear D gene. The CDR3 has 12 residues. Germline CDR1 reads GTSNPN; CDR2 reads SVGIG (reference sequence). V was clipped by 3 bases and J by 4 bases, with 7 bases between them. Here the CDR3 reads CAWRTSGNTIYF. The CDR3 nucleotides read TGTGCCTGGAGAACCTCAGGAAACACCATATATTTT.

The chain uses TRBV5-1 and TRBJ2-2, with 7 bases identical to TRBD1. The CDR3 is made up of 14 amino acids. V dropped 7 bases and J dropped 7; count of bases not matched to a gene: 10. CDR1 and CDR2 from the germline V gene are SGHRS and YFSETQ. The chain's CDR3 is CASQTEGAVGELFF. The CDR3 DNA reads TGCGCCAGCCAAACCGAGGGGGCAGTCGGGGAGCTGTTTTTT.

This clone came up a few times. The chain couples TRBV11-2 to TRBJ1-2; 7 nucleotides align to TRBD1. Per the germline V gene, CDR1 is SGHAT and CDR2 is FQNNGV. After removal of 5 bases from V and 8 bases from J, the junction contained 8 bases not matched to a gene. The CDR3 consists of 13 residues. The CDR3 spells CASSDDRAGGYTF. The CDR3 region has the DNA TGTGCCAGCAGCGATGACAGGGCCGGGGGCTACACCTTC.

The chain couples TRBV2 to TRBJ2-6; weak D call: TRBD1 (5 bases). The germline V and J ends were trimmed by 5 bases and 1 base, with 9 bases remaining between them. CDR3 size: 15 residues. Germline V gene sequence: CDR1 SNHLY, CDR2 FYNNEI. The chain's CDR3 is CASSTRTSGANVLTF. In nucleotides, the CDR3 is TGTGCCAGCAGTACCAGGACATCTGGGGCCAACGTCCTGACTTTC. The whole variable domain, filled in from reference TRBV2 and TRBJ2-6, reads EPEVTQTPSHQVTQMGQEVILRCVPISNHLYFYWYRQILGQKVEFLVSFYNNEISEKSEIFDDQFSVERPDGSNFTLKIRSTKLEDSAMYFCASSTRTSGANVLTFGAGSRLTVL.

The chain couples TRBV29-1 to TRBJ2-5, with 7 bases aligning to TRBD2. The CDR3 totals 14 residues. The germline gives CDR1 SQVTM, CDR2 ANQGSEA. V shed 3 bases, J shed 4 bases, and the junction held 8 bases outside the gene matches. The CDR3 DNA reads as TGCAGCGTTGATCGGTCGGGGGGAGGAGAGACCCAGTACTTC. Translated, it gives CSVDRSGGGETQYF. Full variable domain (missing parts from reference TRBV29-1 and TRBJ2-5): SAVISQKPSRDICQRGTSLTIQCQVDSQVTMMFWYRQQPGQSLTLIATANQGSEATYESGFVIDKFPISRPNLTFSTLTVSNMSPEDSSIYLCSVDRSGGGETQYFGPGTRLLVL.

This clone has just a few counts. The V and J genes are TRBV6-6 and TRBJ2-4, with a tentative D call TRBD1 (6 bases). The CDR3 is made up of 12 amino acids. The ends were cut back, 8 bases at V and 5 bases at J, with 10 bases in the middle. Germline CDR1 MNHNY, CDR2 SVGAGI (reference sequence). For the CDR3, the DNA is TGTGCCAGCCGGACAGCTGAAAACATTCAGTACTTC. Translated, it gives CASRTAENIQYF.

V and J are TRBV7-9 and TRBJ2-5, with D perhaps TRBD2 (6 bases). In germline, CDR1 is SEHNR, CDR2 FQNEAQ (reference sequence). The CDR3 is 14 residues long. V shed 4 bases and J shed 2 bases, with 11 bases lying between them. CDR3 amino acids: CASSSQGGQETQYF. CDR3 in DNA: TGTGCCAGCAGCTCCCAGGGAGGTCAAGAGACCCAGTACTTC.

J is TRBJ1-1 and V is TRBV27; weak D call: TRBD1 (6 bases). From germline, CDR1 is MNHEY and CDR2 SMNVEV (reference sequence). V shed 5 bases and J shed 0 bases, with 16 bases lying between them. CDR3 length equals 16 residues. The CDR3 DNA reads as TGTGCCAGCAGTCCAAGGACAGACTTCATGAACACTGAAGCTTTCTTT. It is translated as CASSPRTDFMNTEAFF.

The chain couples TRBV27 to TRBJ2-7, with D perhaps TRBD1 (6 bases). This CDR3 is 13 amino acids long. Looked up from germline, CDR1 is MNHEY and CDR2 is SMNVEV (reference sequence). Trimming removed 5 bases from V and 2 bases from J, with 10 bases in between. CDR3 in amino acids: CASSEDRAYEQYF. As DNA, the CDR3 is TGTGCCAGCAGTGAGGACAGAGCCTACGAGCAGTACTTC.

This clone was seen a few times. V usage is TRBV15 and J usage is TRBJ2-2; D unresolved. The V gene's germline CDR1 is LNHNV and CDR2 YYDKDF (reference sequence). With 6 bases removed from V and 5 bases from J, the gap between germline ends came to 10 bases. This CDR3 is 13 amino acids long. Here the CDR3 reads CATSRALTGELFF. DNA for the CDR3: TGTGCCACCAGTCGTGCATTGACCGGGGAGCTGTTTTTT. Looking up the rest from reference TRBV15 and TRBJ2-2 gives the full variable domain: DAMVIQNPRYQVTQFGKPVTLSCSQTLNHNVMYWYQQKSSQAPKLLFHYYDKDFNNEADTPDNFQSRRPNTSFCFLDIRSPGLGDTAMYLCATSRALTGELFFGEGSRLTVL.

This rearrangement joins TRBV4-2 to TRBJ2-7; D possibly matches TRBD1 or TRBD2 (5 bases each). Deletions cut 0 bases from V and 2 bases from J, with 14 bases between. The CDR3 runs to 16 residues. Germline V gene lookup returns CDR1 LGHNA and CDR2 YNFKEQ. CDR3 DNA sequence: TGTGCCAGCAGCCAAGAGCCGGGACGCTCAACCTACGAGCAGTACTTC. It yields the protein CASSQEPGRSTYEQYF.

The sample holds one count of this clone. V and J are TRBV9 and TRBJ2-2; 10 bases line up with TRBD2. Unmatched junction bases numbered 7, after V lost 4 bases and J lost 7 bases. This CDR3 has 15 amino acids. The germline V gene encodes CDR1 SGDLS and CDR2 YYNGEE. CDR3 sequence reads: CASSHGTSVLGELFF. In DNA form, the CDR3 reads TGTGCCAGCAGCCACGGGACTAGCGTTCTCGGGGAGCTGTTTTTT.

V is TRBV6-5 and J is TRBJ2-7; no definite D call. V lost 0 bases to trimming and J lost 3 bases, with 6 bases between them. The CDR3 totals 13 residues. CDR1 MNHEY and CDR2 SVGAGI come from the germline V gene. This chain's CDR3 is CASSYSSSYEQYF. The DNA for the CDR3 is TGTGCCAGCAGTTACTCGTCTAGCTACGAGCAGTACTTC.

This sequence joins TRBV30 and TRBJ1-4; TRBD1 is a possible D gene (6 bases). The CDR3 runs 12 residues. Per germline, CDR1 GTSNPN and CDR2 SVGIG (reference sequence). V was pared by 3 bases and J by 8 bases, with 10 bases between. The CDR3 is CAWRRGLEKLFF. DNA for the CDR3: TGTGCCTGGAGACGGGGGCTGGAAAAACTGTTTTTT.

This clone was counted once. The J gene is TRBJ2-7, the V gene TRBV6-1; 7 nucleotides line up with TRBD1. The CDR3 runs 14 residues. V shed 5 bases and J 2 bases; nucleotides not matched to a gene: 6. From germline, CDR1 is MNHNS and CDR2 SASEGT. The CDR3: CASSSPDRAYEQYF. The CDR3 coding sequence is TGTGCCAGCAGTTCCCCTGACAGGGCCTACGAGCAGTACTTC.

This clone was picked up a small number of times. This chain connects TRBV5-1 to TRBJ2-5, with a tentative D call TRBD1 (6 bases). In germline, CDR1 is SGHRS, CDR2 YFSETQ. V gave up 1 base and J gave up 1 base, with 17 bases separating them. The CDR3 has 17 amino acids. CDR3 residues: CASSLRSTGIFQETQYF. CDR3 in DNA: TGCGCCAGCAGCTTGAGGTCGACAGGAATCTTCCAAGAGACCCAGTACTTC. Drawing the rest from reference TRBV5-1 and TRBJ2-5, the complete variable domain is KAGVTQTPRYLIKTRGQQVTLSCSPISGHRSVSWYQQTPGQGLQFLFEYFSETQRNKGNFPGRFSGRQFSNSRSEMNVSTLELGDSALYLCASSLRSTGIFQETQYFGPGTRLLVL.

This clone showed up just a few times. This chain connects TRBV30 to TRBJ2-3, with D tentatively TRBD1 or TRBD2 (5 bases each). Germline V gene data show CDR1 as GTSNPN and CDR2 as SVGIG (reference sequence). The CDR3 consists of 13 residues. Trimming cost V 2 bases and J 4 bases, with 10 bases left between them. CDR3 sequence: CAWSLGTADTQYF. DNA for the CDR3: TGTGCCTGGAGTTTAGGGACCGCAGATACGCAGTATTTT. The full variable domain, rest sourced from reference TRBV30 and TRBJ2-3, is SQTIHQWPATLVQPVGSPLSLECTVEGTSNPNLYWYRQAAGRGLQLLFYSVGIGQISSEVPQNLSASRPQDRQFILSSKKLLLSDSGFYLCAWSLGTADTQYFGPGTRLTVL.

This clone was seen a handful of times. The chain is built from TRBV15 and TRBJ1-1; unclear D gene. The V gene's germline CDR1 is LNHNV and CDR2 YYDKDF (reference sequence). There are 15 residues in the CDR3. Trimming cost V 0 bases and J 3 bases, with 11 bases left between them. The CDR3 here is CATSRDPASDTEAFF. The CDR3 DNA sequence: TGTGCCACCAGCAGAGATCCGGCGTCGGACACTGAAGCTTTCTTT.

The chain has TRBV7-9 and TRBJ2-5; 9 positions match TRBD1. Germline lookup yields CDR1 SEHNR and CDR2 FQNEAQ (reference sequence). Trimming at V came to 0 bases and at J to 5 bases, leaving 4 bases not matched to a gene. The CDR3 sequence is 15 residues long. The CDR3 region is CASSLAGQGMETQYF. CDR3 DNA sequence: TGTGCCAGCAGCTTAGCCGGACAGGGGATGGAGACCCAGTACTTC.

In its sample, this clone was seen a few times. This sequence joins TRBV9 and TRBJ2-2, with D tentatively TRBD2 (5 bases). CDR1 is SGDLS, CDR2 YYNGEE, per germline. The ends were cut back, 0 bases at V and 1 base at J, with 7 bases in the middle. The CDR3 runs 15 residues. The CDR3 coding sequence is TGTGCCAGCAGCGTAGGAGGGAGGAACACCGGGGAGCTGTTTTTT. Translation: CASSVGGRNTGELFF.

This clone was recorded a few times. The V gene is TRBV6-5, the J gene TRBJ1-2, with D uncertain. The V end was cut by 6 bases, the J end by 8 bases, with 16 bases between. Germline V gives CDR1 MNHEY, CDR2 SVGAGI. This CDR3 region has 13 residues. DNA of the CDR3: TGTGCCAGCAGCAGAGACCTGACTCGAGGCTACACCTTC. This codes for CASSRDLTRGYTF.

The chain joins TRBV7-9 to TRBJ2-1; the match to TRBD2 covers 8 bases. The germline V gene encodes CDR1 SEHNR and CDR2 FQNEAQ (reference sequence). V was clipped by 4 bases and J by 15 bases; unmatched bases: 11. CDR3 size: 13 residues. The CDR3 nucleotides are TGTGCCAGCAGCTCCCGGCGGGGGGTTAAGGCGTTCTTC. Translated, it gives CASSSRRGVKAFF. Full variable domain (missing parts from reference TRBV7-9 and TRBJ2-1): DTGVSQNPRHKITKRGQNVTFRCDPISEHNRLYWYRQTLGQGPEFLTYFQNEAQLEKSRLLSDRFSAERPKGSFSTLEIQRTEQGDSAMYLCASSSRRGVKAFFGPGTRLTVL.

This chain links TRBV14 with TRBJ1-2, with 8 bases fitting TRBD1. Looked up from germline, CDR1 is SGHDN and CDR2 is FVKESK. CDR3 length: 13 amino acids. The J segment lost 4 bases and the V segment lost 4 bases, leaving 2 bases of the junction unmatched. CDR3 in DNA: TGTGCCAGCAGCCTTGGACAGGGCTATGGCTACACCTTC. Protein: CASSLGQGYGYTF.

The chain joins TRBV23-1 to TRBJ1-2; D is undetermined. TRBV23-1 is treated as an ORF (open reading frame) with a function not yet certain. The CDR3 contains 13 residues. With 3 bases removed from V and 4 bases from J, the gap between germline ends came to 9 bases. The CDR3, as DNA: TGCGCCAGCAGTCAGGGTTCTGGCTATGGCTACACCTTC. Amino acids: CASSQGSGYGYTF.

The V call is TRBV29-1, the J call TRBJ2-7, with TRBD1 matching over 8 bases. The ends lost 7 bases at V and 6 bases at J; junction bases unmatched: 8. The CDR3 runs 12 residues. Germline V CDR1 and CDR2: SQVTM, ANQGSEA. CDR3 residues: CSAKPGGREQYF. The DNA of the CDR3 is TGCAGCGCCAAACCAGGGGGCCGCGAGCAGTACTTC.